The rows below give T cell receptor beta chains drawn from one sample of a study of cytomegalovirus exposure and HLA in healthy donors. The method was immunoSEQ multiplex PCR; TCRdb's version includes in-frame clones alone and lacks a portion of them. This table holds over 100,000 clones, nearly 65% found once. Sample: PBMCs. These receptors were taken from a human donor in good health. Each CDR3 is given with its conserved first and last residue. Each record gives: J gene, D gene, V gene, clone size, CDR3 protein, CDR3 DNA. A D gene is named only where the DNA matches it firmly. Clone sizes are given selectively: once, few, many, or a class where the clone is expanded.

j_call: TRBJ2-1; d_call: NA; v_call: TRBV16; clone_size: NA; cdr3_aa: CASSQSDTGVRPYNEQFF; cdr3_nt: TGTGCCAGCAGCCAATCAGACACGGGGGTTCGGCCCTACAATGAGCAGTTCTTC
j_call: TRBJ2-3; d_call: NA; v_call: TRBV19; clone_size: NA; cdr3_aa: CASKPLRGRDPTDTQYF; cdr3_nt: TGTGCCAGTAAACCTCTTAGGGGGAGGGATCCCACAGATACGCAGTATTTT
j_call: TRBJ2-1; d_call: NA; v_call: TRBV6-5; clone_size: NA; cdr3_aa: CASSYEEGARNEQFF; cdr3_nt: TGTGCCAGCAGTTACGAGGAGGGGGCCCGAAATGAGCAGTTCTTC
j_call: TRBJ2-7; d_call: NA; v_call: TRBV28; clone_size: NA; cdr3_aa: CASSWAPPEQYF; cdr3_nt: TGTGCCAGCAGTTGGGCCCCCCCCGAGCAGTACTTC
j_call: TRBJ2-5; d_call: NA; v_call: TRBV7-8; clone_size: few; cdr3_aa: CASSSSPPTNIQETQYF; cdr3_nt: TGTGCCAGCAGCTCATCCCCGCCCACAAACATTCAAGAGACCCAGTACTTC
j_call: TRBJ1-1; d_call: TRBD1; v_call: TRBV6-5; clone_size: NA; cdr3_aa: CASKGDRGHRTEAFF; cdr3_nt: TGTGCCAGCAAAGGTGACAGGGGGCATCGGACTGAAGCTTTCTTT
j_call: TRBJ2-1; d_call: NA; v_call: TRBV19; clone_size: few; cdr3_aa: CASSIPANGGNNEQFF; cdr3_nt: TGTGCCAGTAGTATTCCCGCGAACGGGGGTAACAATGAGCAGTTCTTC
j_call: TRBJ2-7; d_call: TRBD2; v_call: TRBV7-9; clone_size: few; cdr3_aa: CASSLTSGSYEQYF; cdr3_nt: TGTGCCAGCAGCTTAACTAGCGGGAGCTACGAGCAGTACTTC
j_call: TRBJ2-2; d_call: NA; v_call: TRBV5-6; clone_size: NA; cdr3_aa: CASSLVHAVSNTGELFF; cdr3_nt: TGTGCCAGCAGCTTGGTTCACGCGGTATCGAACACCGGGGAGCTGTTTTTT
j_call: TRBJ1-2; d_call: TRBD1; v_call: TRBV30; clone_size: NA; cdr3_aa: CAWRTGGANYGYTF; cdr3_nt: TGTGCCTGGAGGACAGGGGGCGCGAACTATGGCTACACCTTC
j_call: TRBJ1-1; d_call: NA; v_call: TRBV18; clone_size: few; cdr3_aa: CASSPPIGGEENTEAFF; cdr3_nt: TGTGCCAGCTCACCACCAATCGGGGGTGAGGAGAACACTGAAGCTTTCTTT
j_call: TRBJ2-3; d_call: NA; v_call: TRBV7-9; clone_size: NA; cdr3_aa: CASRGTYSFTDTQYF; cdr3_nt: TGTGCCAGCAGGGGGACATACTCCTTCACAGATACGCAGTATTTT
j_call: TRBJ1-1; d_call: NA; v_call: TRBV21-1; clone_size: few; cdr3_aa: CASSGGGGEAFF; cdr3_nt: TGTGCCAGCAGCGGGGGGGGCGGAGAAGCTTTCTTT
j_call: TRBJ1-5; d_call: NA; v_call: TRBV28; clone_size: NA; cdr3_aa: CASSLAGTGNQPQHF; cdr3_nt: TGTGCCAGCAGTTTAGCGGGTACAGGGAATCAGCCCCAGCATTTT
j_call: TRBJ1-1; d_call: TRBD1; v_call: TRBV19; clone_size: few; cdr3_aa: CASSNGQGRVNTEAFF; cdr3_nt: TGTGCCAGTAGTAACGGACAGGGACGGGTGAACACTGAAGCTTTCTTT
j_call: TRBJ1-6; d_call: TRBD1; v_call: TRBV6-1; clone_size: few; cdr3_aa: CASSESRQGASPLHF; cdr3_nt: TGTGCCAGCAGTGAATCTAGACAGGGGGCTTCACCCCTCCACTTT
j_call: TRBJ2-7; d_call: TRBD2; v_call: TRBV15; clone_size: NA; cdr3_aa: CATSKRLAGGYEQYF; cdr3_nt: TGTGCCACCAGCAAACGACTAGCGGGAGGCTACGAGCAGTACTTC
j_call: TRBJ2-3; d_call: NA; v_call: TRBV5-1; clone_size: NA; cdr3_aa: CASAHGRVGGDTQYF; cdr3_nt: TGCGCCAGCGCCCATGGACGGGTAGGAGGCGATACGCAGTATTTT
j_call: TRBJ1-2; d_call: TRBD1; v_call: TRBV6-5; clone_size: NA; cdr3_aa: CASSSRDRFLSGYTF; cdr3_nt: TGTGCCAGCAGTTCCCGGGACAGGTTCCTGAGTGGCTACACCTTC
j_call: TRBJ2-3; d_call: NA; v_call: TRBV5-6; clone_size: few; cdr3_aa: CASSLEGVRTDTQYF; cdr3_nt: TGTGCCAGCAGCTTGGAGGGGGTCCGCACAGATACGCAGTATTTT
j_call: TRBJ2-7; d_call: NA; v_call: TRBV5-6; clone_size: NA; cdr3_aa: CASSLAPGDYEQYF; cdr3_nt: TGTGCCAGCAGCTTGGCACCGGGGGACTACGAGCAGTACTTC
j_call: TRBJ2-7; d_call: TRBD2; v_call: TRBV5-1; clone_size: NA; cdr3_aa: CASSPYYSGTSGIYEQYF; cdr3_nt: TGCGCCAGCAGCCCCTATTATAGCGGGACTAGCGGGATCTACGAGCAGTACTTC
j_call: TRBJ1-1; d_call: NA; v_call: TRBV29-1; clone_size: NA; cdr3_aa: CSPTRVLGEAFF; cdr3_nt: TGCAGCCCTACTAGGGTTCTTGGGGAAGCTTTCTTT
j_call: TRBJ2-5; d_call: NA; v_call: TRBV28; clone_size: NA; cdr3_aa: CASSLVLLIQETQYF; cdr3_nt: TGTGCCAGCAGTTTGGTGCTGCTAATACAAGAGACCCAGTACTTC
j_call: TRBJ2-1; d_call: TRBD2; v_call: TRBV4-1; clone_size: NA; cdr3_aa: CASSRSPGLANNEQFF; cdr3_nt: TGCGCCAGCAGCCGATCGCCGGGACTAGCGAACAATGAGCAGTTCTTC
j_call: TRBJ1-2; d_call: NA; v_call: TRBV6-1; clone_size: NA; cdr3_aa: CASRRSSQGSDGYTF; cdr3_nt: TGTGCCAGCAGACGGAGTTCGCAGGGATCGGATGGCTACACCTTC
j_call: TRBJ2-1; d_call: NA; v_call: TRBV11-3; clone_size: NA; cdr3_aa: CASSLQGYGNEQFF; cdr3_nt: TGTGCCAGCAGCCTACAAGGATACGGGAATGAGCAGTTCTTC
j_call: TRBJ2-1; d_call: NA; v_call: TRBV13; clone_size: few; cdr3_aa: CASSLYRQGNSEQFF; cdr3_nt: TGTGCCAGCAGCTTATACAGGCAGGGGAATAGTGAGCAGTTCTTC
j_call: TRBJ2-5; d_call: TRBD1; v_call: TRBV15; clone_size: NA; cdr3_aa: CATSRDLQGALGQTQYF; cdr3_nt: TGTGCCACCAGCAGAGATCTTCAGGGGGCATTGGGCCAGACCCAGTACTTC
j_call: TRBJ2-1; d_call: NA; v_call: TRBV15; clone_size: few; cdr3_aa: CATSRTLEVFSYNEQFF; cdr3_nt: TGTGCCACCAGCAGGACACTGGAGGTGTTCTCCTACAATGAGCAGTTCTTC
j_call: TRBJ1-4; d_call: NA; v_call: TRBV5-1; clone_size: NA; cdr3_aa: CASSFDPTGKLFF; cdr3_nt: TGCGCCAGCAGCTTCGACCCGACAGGAAAACTGTTTTTT
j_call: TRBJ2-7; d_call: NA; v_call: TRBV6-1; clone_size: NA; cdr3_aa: CASSEMTGRSTEQYF; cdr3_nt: TGTGCCAGCAGTGAAATGACAGGGAGGTCTACCGAGCAGTACTTC
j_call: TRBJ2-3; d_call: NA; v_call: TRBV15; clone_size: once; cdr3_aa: CATSRDWGVSTDTQYF; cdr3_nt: TGTGCCACCAGCAGAGATTGGGGCGTGAGCACAGATACGCAGTATTTT
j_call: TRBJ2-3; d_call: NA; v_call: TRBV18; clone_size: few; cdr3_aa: CASSPYGAGTSSTDTQYF; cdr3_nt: TGTGCCAGCTCACCATATGGAGCGGGTACCTCTAGCACAGATACGCAGTATTTT
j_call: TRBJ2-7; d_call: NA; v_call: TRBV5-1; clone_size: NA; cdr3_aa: CASSLTANYEQYF; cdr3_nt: TGCGCCAGCAGCCTGACAGCGAACTACGAGCAGTACTTC
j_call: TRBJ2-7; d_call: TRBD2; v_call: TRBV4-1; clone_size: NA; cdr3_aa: CASSQGGTSLGVFREQYF; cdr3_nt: TGCGCCAGCAGCCAAGGAGGGACTAGCCTTGGTGTTTTTCGGGAGCAGTACTTC
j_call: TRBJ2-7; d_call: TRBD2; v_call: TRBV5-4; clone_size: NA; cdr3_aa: CASSLEAGSSYEQYF; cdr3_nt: TGTGCCAGCAGCCTGGAAGCGGGGAGCTCCTACGAGCAGTACTTC
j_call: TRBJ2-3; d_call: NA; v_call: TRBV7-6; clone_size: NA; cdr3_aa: CASSLETTLTQYF; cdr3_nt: TGTGCCAGCAGCTTAGAGACTACCCTTACGCAGTATTTT
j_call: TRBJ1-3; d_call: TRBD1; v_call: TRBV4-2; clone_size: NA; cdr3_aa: CASSQDPTGLLNTIYF; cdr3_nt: TGTGCCAGCAGCCAAGACCCGACAGGGCTACTAAACACCATATATTTT
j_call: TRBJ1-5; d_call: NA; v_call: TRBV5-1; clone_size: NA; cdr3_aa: CASSLGPQSNQPQHF; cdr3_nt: TGCGCCAGCAGCTTGGGTCCACAGAGCAATCAGCCCCAGCATTTT
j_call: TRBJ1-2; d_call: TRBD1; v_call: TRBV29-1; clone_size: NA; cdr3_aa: CSVDSGQGSGGYTF; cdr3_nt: TGCAGCGTTGATTCGGGACAGGGATCGGGAGGCTACACCTTC
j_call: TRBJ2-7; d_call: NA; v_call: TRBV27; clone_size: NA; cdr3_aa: CASSFRTGSEQYF; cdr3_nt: TGTGCCAGCAGTTTCCGAACAGGGAGCGAGCAGTACTTC
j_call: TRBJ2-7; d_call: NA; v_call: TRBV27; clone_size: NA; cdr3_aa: CASSTDPTGRRYEQYF; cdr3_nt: TGTGCCAGCAGCACTGACCCGACAGGGAGGAGGTACGAGCAGTACTTC
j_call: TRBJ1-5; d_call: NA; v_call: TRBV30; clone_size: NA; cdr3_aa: CAWSVGSAQPQHF; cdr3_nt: TGTGCCTGGAGTGTAGGGAGTGCTCAGCCCCAGCATTTT
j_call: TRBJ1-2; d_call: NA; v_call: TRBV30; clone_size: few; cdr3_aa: CAWTPNVGRYGYTF; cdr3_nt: TGTGCCTGGACCCCAAACGTGGGCAGGTATGGCTACACCTTC
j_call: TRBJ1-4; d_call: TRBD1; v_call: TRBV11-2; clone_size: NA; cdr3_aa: CASSPGGPTNEKLFF; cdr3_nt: TGTGCCAGCAGCCCAGGGGGCCCAACTAATGAAAAACTGTTTTTT
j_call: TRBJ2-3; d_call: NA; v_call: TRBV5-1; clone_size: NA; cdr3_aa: CASSPGLFTDTQYF; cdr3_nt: TGCGCCAGCAGCCCCGGACTATTCACAGATACGCAGTATTTT
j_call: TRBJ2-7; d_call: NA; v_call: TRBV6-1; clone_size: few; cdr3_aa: CASSEFIGQQDEQYF; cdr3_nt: TGTGCCAGCAGTGAATTTATTGGACAGCAGGACGAGCAGTACTTC
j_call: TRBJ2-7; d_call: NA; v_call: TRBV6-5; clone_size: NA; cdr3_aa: CASSGGYSYEQYF; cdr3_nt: TGTGCCAGCAGTGGGGGGTATTCCTACGAGCAGTACTTC
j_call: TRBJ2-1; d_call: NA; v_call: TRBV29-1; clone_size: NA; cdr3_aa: CSVPGTSYEQFF; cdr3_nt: TGCAGCGTTCCCGGGACATCCTATGAGCAGTTCTTC
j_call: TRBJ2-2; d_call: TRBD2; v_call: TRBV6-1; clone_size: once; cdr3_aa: CASSVTSGSGAGELFF; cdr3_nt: TGTGCCAGCAGTGTGACTAGCGGGAGCGGGGCCGGGGAGCTGTTTTTT